Sequencing of this T cell receptor (beta chain) was carried out in a study of CD8 T cells in Susac syndrome. Germline CDR1 reads MNHEY; CDR2 reads SMNVEV (reference sequence). The CDR3 consists of 15 residues. V lost 3 bases and J lost 2; bases outside the gene matches: 2. RNA was extracted with the RNeasy kit, and a quantity of roughly 0.5 to 1 ug was reverse transcribed using random hexamers. The CDR3 of TCR beta was amplified by immunoSEQ multiplex PCR across 54 Vbeta and 13 Jbeta. TCRdb re-called the immunoSEQ multiplex PCR reads with MiXCR, one entry per CDR3 protein. This sample has 120,000 or so distinct CDR3 sequences, with roughly 95% found just once. TEMRA cells were enriched by FACS, while CD8+ and CD4+ T cells were obtained through a negative isolation that was performed magnetically.

This sequence originates from a human donor with Susac syndrome. This sequence joins TRBV27 and TRBJ2-3; 10 nucleotides agree with TRBD2. Sequenced input: CD4+ T cells from PBMCs. CDR3 nucleotides: TGTGCCAGCAGTTTGGGACTAGCGACCACAGATACGCAGTATTTT. Its translation is CASSLGLATTDTQYF.